Listed below are T cell receptor beta chains from one sample, sequenced in a study of PD-L1 blockade in urothelial cancer. Assay: immunoSEQ multiplex PCR; the TCRdb copy retains only in-frame clones and omits some. The sample consists of tens of thousands of clones, 75% to 85% of them appearing once. The starting material was PBMCs, obtained around atezolizumab (anti-PD-L1) treatment. The receptors here all came from a man between 65 and 85 years old with urothelial cancer. Both conserved end residues are part of each CDR3. A D gene is named only where the DNA matches it firmly.

TRBJ2-5 TRBD1 TRBV10-3 TGTGCCATCAGTGGAGACAGGGAGGAGACCCAGTACTTC CAISGDREETQYF
TRBJ2-7 NA TRBV5-4 TGTGCCAGCAGCCTGGGGGGACATTTCCCGGGCGAGCAGTACTTC CASSLGGHFPGEQYF
TRBJ2-6 NA TRBV7-6 TGTGCCAGCAGCCGCGGGACAGTCAGCTCTGGGGCCAACGTCCTGACTTTC CASSRGTVSSGANVLTF
TRBJ2-3 TRBD2 TRBV10-2 TGCGCCAGCAGCTCGGCCGGGGGGGTAGCGGGGGGGCGTCTAGATACGCAGTATTTT CASSSAGGVAGGRLDTQYF
TRBJ2-7 TRBD1 TRBV5-1 TGCGCCAGCAGCTTTGGGACAGGGATCCCAAACACTCACGAGCAGTACTTC CASSFGTGIPNTHEQYF
TRBJ2-5 NA TRBV15 TGTGCCACCAGCAGAGTAGACAGAGAGACCCAGTACTTC CATSRVDRETQYF
TRBJ2-1 NA TRBV27 TGTGCCAGCAGTCCCCCCTCGGGCGGGGCAATGGGGGAGCAGTTCTTC CASSPPSGGAMGEQFF
TRBJ1-6 TRBD1 TRBV6-1 TGTGCCAGCAACGACAGGGGAAATTCACCCCTCCACTTT CASNDRGNSPLHF
TRBJ2-7 NA TRBV5-4 TGTGCCAGCAGCTCCGGCTTTTTGGGGGCCCCTGGCGAGCAGTACTTC CASSSGFLGAPGEQYF
TRBJ2-3 TRBD2 TRBV5-4 TGTGCCAGCAGCTTGGACGCTAGCGGGAGTTCAGATACGCAGTATTTT CASSLDASGSSDTQYF
TRBJ2-3 NA TRBV28 TGTGCCAGCAGTTTCGGGGCAGGGGCGACAGATACGCAGTATTTT CASSFGAGATDTQYF
TRBJ1-1 TRBD1 TRBV9 TGTGCCAGCAGCACTCACCCCGACAGGGAGACTGAAGCTTTCTTT CASSTHPDRETEAFF
TRBJ1-2 NA TRBV9 TGTGCCAGCAGCAGGGAGGCGGGGACGCAACCCTATGGCTACACCTTC CASSREAGTQPYGYTF
TRBJ2-2 TRBD2 TRBV5-5 TGTGCCAGCAGGAGGCTCAGCGGGGGGACGAACACCGGGGAGCTGTTTTTT CASRRLSGGTNTGELFF
TRBJ1-4 TRBD1 TRBV7-6 TGTGCCAGCAGCCTTTCTCGACAGGGGACTAATGAAAAACTGTTTTTT CASSLSRQGTNEKLFF